A single sample is the source of the 22 T cell receptor beta chains below, sequenced in a study of blood T cell repertoires in COVID-19. Sequenced by immunoSEQ multiplex PCR; TCRdb stores in-frame clones only, minus some. The sample yields 30,000 to 40,000 clones, 88% seen once. The sequenced sample consisted of peripheral blood. These receptors originate from a human donor with active COVID-19. The donor label of this sample is uncertain.

The CDR3, as DNA: TGTGCCAGCATTCTGATCAGGGCCGACGGCTACACCTTC. It yields the protein CASILIRADGYTF. The rearrangement joins TRBV6-5 to TRBJ1-2; D might be TRBD1 (5 bases). Germline loops: CDR1 MNHEY, CDR2 SVGAGI. V dropped 7 bases and J dropped 8 bases, with 17 bases sitting between them. The CDR3 has 13 amino acids.

V usage is TRBV9 and J usage is TRBJ1-6, with TRBD1 matching 7 bases. The CDR3 runs 14 residues. Losses at the gene ends were 4 bases for V and 6 bases for J; bases not matched to a gene: 4. The germline V gene encodes CDR1 SGDLS and CDR2 YYNGEE. CDR3: CASSTGTANSPLHF. The CDR3 DNA is TGTGCCAGCAGCACCGGGACAGCTAATTCACCCCTCCACTTT.

This clone turned up a few times. The genes are TRBV10-3 and TRBJ1-2; the D is unclear. With 0 bases removed from V and 3 bases from J, the gap between germline ends came to 2 bases. The CDR3 contains 12 residues. The germline gives CDR1 ENHRY, CDR2 SYGVKD. The chain's CDR3 is CAISESDYGYTF. The CDR3 DNA follows: TGTGCCATCAGTGAGTCCGACTATGGCTACACCTTC.

The rearrangement uses TRBV6-2 or TRBV6-3 and TRBJ2-6, with D maybe TRBD2 (6 bases). This CDR3 is built from 19 residues. Germline CDR1 reads MNHEY; CDR2 reads SVGEGT. Trimming took off 3 bases at V and 0 bases at J, with 18 bases between the two ends. The CDR3 coding sequence is TGTGCCAGCAGTTATGTACCGGGAGCGGCGGTCTCTGGGGCCAACGTCCTGACTTTC. It is translated as CASSYVPGAAVSGANVLTF.

J is TRBJ2-1 and V is TRBV15; TRBD2 matches at 8 bases. The CDR3 loop spans 15 amino acids. The germline gives CDR1 LNHNV, CDR2 YYDKDF (reference sequence). J gave up 6 bases and V 1 base, and 5 bases lay outside the gene matches. The CDR3 here is CATSRGAGLVNEQFF. The CDR3 DNA reads TGTGCCACCAGCAGAGGAGCGGGACTAGTCAATGAGCAGTTCTTC.

This rearrangement joins TRBV6-6 to TRBJ1-1, with 7 bases matching TRBD1. There are 12 residues in the CDR3. Trimming took 4 bases from V and 11 from J; bases not matched to a gene: 7. CDR1 MNHNY and CDR2 SVGAGI come from the germline V gene (reference sequence). The CDR3 is CASSSADRRAFF. The CDR3 coding sequence is TGTGCCAGCAGTTCGGCGGACAGGAGGGCTTTCTTT.

This clone was detected only a few times. The rearrangement uses TRBV7-3 and TRBJ1-2, with a tentative D call TRBD1 (5 bases). Germline CDR1 SGHTA, CDR2 FQGTGA. The V and J ends lost 3 bases and 8 bases respectively, with 22 bases between them. The CDR3 contains 16 residues. The CDR3 region has the DNA TGTGCCAGCAGCTTGGAGGGGTTTAGTGGTATAGGGGGCTACACCTTC. Its translation: CASSLEGFSGIGGYTF.

This clone was counted once. This chain uses TRBV6-4 with TRBJ1-3; no definite D call. The CDR3 contains 12 residues. The V gene's germline CDR1 is MRHNA and CDR2 SNTAGT. Trimming pared 7 bases from V and 4 bases from J, leaving 8 bases between. As DNA, the CDR3 is TGTGCCAGCATTATCCTCGGAAACACCATATATTTT. This gives the protein CASIILGNTIYF.

The chain employs TRBV6-4 and TRBJ2-1; 9 positions match TRBD2. There are 17 residues in the CDR3. Germline loops: CDR1 MRHNA, CDR2 SNTAGT. V lost 3 bases and J lost 0; bases outside the gene matches: 6. The CDR3 reads CASSELAGFPSYNEQFF. CDR3 nucleotides: TGTGCCAGCAGTGAGCTAGCGGGGTTCCCCTCCTACAATGAGCAGTTCTTC.

J is TRBJ2-1 and V is TRBV7-3, with D hard to call. V lost 6 bases and J lost 0, with 15 bases in between. The CDR3 sequence is 16 residues long. The germline V gene encodes CDR1 SGHTA and CDR2 FQGTGA. For the CDR3, the DNA is TGTGCCAGCAGTCGCGATTACTTTAGCTCCTACAATGAGCAGTTCTTC. Encoded protein: CASSRDYFSSYNEQFF.

The chain combines TRBV4-1 with TRBJ2-4; TRBD2 agrees at 9 bases. Germline V lookup: CDR1 MGHRA, CDR2 YSYEKL. The CDR3 runs to 15 residues. The J segment lost 6 bases and the V segment lost 2 bases, leaving 5 bases of the junction unmatched. This CDR3 reads CASSQPAGGSNIQYF. The CDR3 bases are TGCGCCAGCAGCCAACCCGCGGGGGGGTCAAACATTCAGTACTTC.

The V and J genes are TRBV18 and TRBJ2-4, with D tentatively TRBD1 (6 bases). Trimming shortened V by 2 bases and J by 2 bases, and 16 bases separated the two germline ends. Per germline, CDR1 KGHSH and CDR2 LQKENI. The CDR3 spans 17 residues. DNA for the CDR3: TGTGCCAGCTCACCATTTACTCCCGGGACAACCAAAAACATTCAGTACTTC. The encoded protein is CASSPFTPGTTKNIQYF.

V and J are TRBV3-1 (or the pseudogene TRBV3-2) and TRBJ2-3; D unclear. V was cut by 0 bases and J by 6 bases, with 13 bases left in between. The CDR3 length is 15 residues. The germline V gene has CDR1 LGHDT and CDR2 YNNKEL (reference sequence). The CDR3 DNA sequence: TGTGCCAGCAGCCAAGATCCCGTAGGAGCGGATACGCAGTATTTT. Its protein is CASSQDPVGADTQYF.

This chain connects TRBV10-3 to TRBJ2-3; tentatively, D is TRBD2 (6 bases). The CDR3 has 15 amino acids. V lost 4 bases to trimming and J lost 5 bases, with 16 bases between them. Germline lookup yields CDR1 ENHRY and CDR2 SYGVKD. CDR3 coding DNA: TGTGCCATCAGTGGATTGGGCGGGGTGAAAGATACGCAGTATTTT. Translating it yields CAISGLGGVKDTQYF.

The V gene is TRBV24-1, the J gene TRBJ1-4, with 8 nucleotides matching TRBD1. With V trimmed by 4 bases and J by 8 bases, 8 bases remained unmatched. In germline, CDR1 is KGHDR, CDR2 SFDVKD. This CDR3 region has 15 residues. The CDR3 DNA is TGTGCCACCAGTGAATCCGGGACAGGAGGGGAAAAACTGTTTTTT. Amino acids: CATSESGTGGEKLFF.

The V and J genes are TRBV6-6 and TRBJ2-1; D ambiguous. Germline CDR1 reads MNHNY; CDR2 reads SVGAGI (reference sequence). The CDR3 totals 14 residues. The ends were cut back, 1 base at V and 4 bases at J, with 8 bases in the middle. The CDR3 sequence is CASSYWQVYNEQFF. The CDR3 nucleotides read TGTGCCAGCAGTTACTGGCAGGTGTACAATGAGCAGTTCTTC.

The V call is TRBV5-4, the J call TRBJ2-7; 7 bases fit TRBD2. The V segment lost 0 bases and the J segment 1 base; nucleotides outside the gene matches: 4. CDR1 is SGHNT, CDR2 YYREEE, per germline (reference sequence). The CDR3 covers 15 residues. Here the CDR3 reads CASSLEGLPSYEQYF. DNA for the CDR3: TGTGCCAGCAGCTTGGAGGGACTACCTTCCTACGAGCAGTACTTC.

V usage is TRBV19 and J usage is TRBJ1-1; D unclear. CDR1 and CDR2 (germline): LNHDA, SQIVND (reference sequence). V was shortened by 3 bases and J by 1 base, with 9 bases between the two germline ends. The CDR3 runs to 14 residues. The CDR3 DNA follows: TGTGCCAGTAGTATCCCGTCAGGGAACACTGAAGCTTTCTTT. This sequence encodes CASSIPSGNTEAFF. Complete variable domain (other parts from reference TRBV19 and TRBJ1-1): DGGITQSPKYLFRKEGQNVTLSCEQNLNHDAMYWYRQDPGQGLRLIYYSQIVNDFQKGDIAEGYSVSREKKESFPLTVTSAQKNPTAFYLCASSIPSGNTEAFFGQGTRLTVV.

V and J are TRBV4-1 and TRBJ2-1, with D possibly matching TRBD2 (5 bases). The CDR3 has 12 amino acids. V was cut by 3 bases and J by 6 bases, with 6 bases left in between. CDR1 is MGHRA and CDR2 is YSYEKL in the germline V gene. The CDR3 loop is CASSHSVNEQFF. CDR3 coding DNA: TGCGCCAGCAGCCATAGCGTCAATGAGCAGTTCTTC.

The chain joins TRBV5-6 to TRBJ1-4; 7 bases are shared with TRBD1. The V segment lost 4 bases and the J segment 7 bases; nucleotides outside the gene matches: 13. Germline CDR1 reads SGHDT; CDR2 reads YYEEEE. The CDR3 extends over 16 amino acids. The CDR3 nucleotides read TGTGCCAGCAGCCTTAGACAGGGAGAGATCTTTGAAAAACTGTTTTTT. Amino acid sequence: CASSLRQGEIFEKLFF.

This clone occurred a few times. The same CDR3 arises from other DNA sequences in this sample as well. This chain joins TRBV6-2 or TRBV6-3 and TRBJ1-2; TRBD1 matches 7 bases. CDR1 MNHEY and CDR2 SVGEGT come from the germline V gene. This CDR3 region has 16 residues. V was clipped by 4 bases and J by 4 bases; unmatched bases: 12. CDR3 sequence reads: CASSLTGTDELYGYTF. CDR3 DNA sequence: TGTGCCAGCAGTTTGACAGGGACAGATGAACTCTATGGCTACACCTTC.

CDR3 region: CASSEVGRGTNEQFF. CDR3 in DNA: TGTGCCAGCAGTGAAGTGGGGAGGGGGACCAATGAGCAGTTCTTC. This rearrangement joins TRBV2 to TRBJ2-1; possible D gene TRBD2, 7 bases. The length of the CDR3 is 15 residues. Trimming removed 1 base from V and 6 bases from J, with 13 bases in between. Per the germline V gene, CDR1 is SNHLY and CDR2 is FYNNEI.